Each of the 9 T cell receptor beta chains below was sequenced from the same sample in a study of blood T cell repertoires in COVID-19. TCRdb's copy holds only in-frame clones and misses some; the assay was immunoSEQ multiplex PCR. The table lists under 200,000 clones, roughly 84% of them singletons, with more than 12% in the top ten. The sequenced material came from peripheral blood. Receptors were obtained from a woman aged 70-85 years with COVID-19, enrolled during active disease.

The chain recombines TRBV5-6 with TRBJ2-7, with 9 bases aligning to TRBD2. Germline-derived CDR1 and CDR2 are SGHDT and YYEEEE. V lost 3 bases, J lost 13 bases, and 14 bases stayed unmatched. This CDR3 has 14 amino acids. The CDR3 is CASSSRDSGSAPYF. CDR3 nucleotides: TGTGCCAGCAGCTCTCGTGATAGCGGGAGCGCCCCATACTTC.

A few counts support this clone. This sequence joins TRBV12-3 or TRBV12-4 and TRBJ2-5, with D unresolved. V shed 8 bases and J shed 1 base, with 8 bases lying between them. The CDR3 length is 12 residues. The CDR3 DNA reads TGTGCCAGCCAGTCAGGCCAAGAGACCCAGTACTTC. Translation: CASQSGQETQYF.

The rearrangement joins TRBV9 to TRBJ1-6; 10 bases line up with TRBD1. The V gene end was trimmed by 0 bases and the J gene end by 11 bases; junction bases not matched to a gene: 5. CDR1 is SGDLS, CDR2 YYNGEE, per germline. The CDR3 contains 15 residues. The CDR3 sequence is CASSVAPDRGAPLHF. The DNA of the CDR3 is TGTGCCAGCAGCGTAGCCCCGGACAGGGGGGCACCCCTCCACTTT.

The sample holds a few counts of this clone. The CDR3 sequence is CASSLLQGNGEKLFF. The CDR3 DNA sequence: TGTGCCAGCAGTCTCCTTCAGGGAAACGGTGAAAAACTGTTTTTT. This sequence joins TRBV28 and TRBJ1-4; D is perhaps TRBD1 (5 bases). CDR3 length equals 15 residues. Looked up from germline, CDR1 is MDHEN and CDR2 is SYDVKM. Between the trimmed V and J ends, which lost 5 bases and 7 bases, there was a span of 17 bases.

J is TRBJ2-1 and V is TRBV7-8; 7 bases are a match to TRBD2. Germline assignment: CDR1 SGHVS and CDR2 FQNEAQ. This CDR3 is 16 amino acids long. V lost 6 bases and J lost 0; bases outside the gene matches: 8. CDR3 protein: CASSTRLADSYNEQFF. CDR3 bases: TGTGCCAGCAGTACTCGTCTAGCGGACTCCTACAATGAGCAGTTCTTC.

This chain joins TRBV28 and TRBJ2-6; 7 bases line up with TRBD1. Per the germline V gene, CDR1 is MDHEN and CDR2 is SYDVKM. V was pared by 5 bases and J by 2 bases, with 9 bases of the junction left unmatched. CDR3 length: 17 residues. This CDR3 reads CASSRQGRVAGANVLTF. The CDR3, as DNA: TGTGCCAGCAGTCGACAGGGTAGGGTAGCTGGGGCCAACGTCCTGACTTTC.

This clone was recorded once. At one end, the junction sequence differs from germline, possibly due to a read error. The rearrangement joins TRBV7-7 to TRBJ2-7; 9 bases match TRBD1. Germline V gene sequence: CDR1 SSHAT, CDR2 FNYEAQ (reference sequence). CDR3 length: 14 residues. CDR3 residues: CASSRGQGIYEQYF. The CDR3 DNA follows: TGTGCTAGCAGCAGAGGACAGGGGATCTACGAGCAGTACTTC.

The chain has TRBV28 and TRBJ1-2; 8 bases are shared with TRBD1. This CDR3 is 15 amino acids long. Trimming removed 8 bases from V and 7 bases from J; junction bases left unmatched: 15. The germline V gene encodes CDR1 MDHEN and CDR2 SYDVKM. CDR3 sequence reads: CASCLRQGLGGGYTF. The CDR3, as DNA: TGTGCCAGCTGCTTGAGACAGGGGCTAGGTGGTGGCTACACCTTC.

This chain uses TRBV9 with TRBJ2-3; 7 bases are a match to TRBD2. Germline V gene lookup returns CDR1 SGDLS and CDR2 YYNGEE. CDR3 size: 13 residues. Trimming cost V 1 base and J 8 bases; bases outside gene matches: 4. CDR3 region: CASSVQASGTQYF. CDR3 sequence (DNA): TGTGCCAGCAGCGTACAGGCTAGCGGTACGCAGTATTTT.